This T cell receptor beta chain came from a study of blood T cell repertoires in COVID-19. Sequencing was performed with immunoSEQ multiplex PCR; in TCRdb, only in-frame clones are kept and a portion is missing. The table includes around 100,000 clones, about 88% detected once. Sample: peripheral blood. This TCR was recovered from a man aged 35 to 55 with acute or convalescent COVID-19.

The CDR3 spells CASSSQPPGTPNTGELFF. The CDR3 DNA reads as TGTGCCAGCAGCTCCCAACCCCCCGGGACACCTAACACCGGGGAGCTGTTTTTT. This chain connects TRBV7-9 to TRBJ2-2; D is possibly TRBD1 (6 bases). In germline, CDR1 is SEHNR, CDR2 FQNEAQ (reference sequence). This CDR3 region has 18 residues. V was cut by 4 bases and J by 2 bases, with 20 bases left in between. Filled out from reference TRBV7-9 and TRBJ2-2, the complete variable domain reads DTGVSQNPRHKITKRGQNVTFRCDPISEHNRLYWYRQTLGQGPEFLTYFQNEAQLEKSRLLSDRFSAERPKGSFSTLEIQRTEQGDSAMYLCASSSQPPGTPNTGELFFGEGSRLTVL.